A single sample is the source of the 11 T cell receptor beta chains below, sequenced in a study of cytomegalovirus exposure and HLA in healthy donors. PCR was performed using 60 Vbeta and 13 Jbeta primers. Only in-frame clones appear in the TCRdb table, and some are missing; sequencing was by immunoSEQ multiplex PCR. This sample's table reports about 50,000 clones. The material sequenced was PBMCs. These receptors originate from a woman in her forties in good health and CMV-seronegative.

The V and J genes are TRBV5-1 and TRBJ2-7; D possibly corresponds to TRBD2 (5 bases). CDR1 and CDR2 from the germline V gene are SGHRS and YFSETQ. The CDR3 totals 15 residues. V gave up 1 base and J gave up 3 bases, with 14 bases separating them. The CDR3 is CASSLSGTDFYEQYF. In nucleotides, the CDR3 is TGCGCCAGCAGCTTGAGCGGCACAGATTTCTACGAGCAGTACTTC.

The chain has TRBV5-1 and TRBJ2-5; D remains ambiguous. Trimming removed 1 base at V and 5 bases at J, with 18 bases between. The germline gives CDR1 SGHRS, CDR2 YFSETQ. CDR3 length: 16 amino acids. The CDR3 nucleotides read TGCGCCAGCAGCTTGTCTTTTGATGGCCCCTCGGAGACCCAGTACTTC. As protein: CASSLSFDGPSETQYF.

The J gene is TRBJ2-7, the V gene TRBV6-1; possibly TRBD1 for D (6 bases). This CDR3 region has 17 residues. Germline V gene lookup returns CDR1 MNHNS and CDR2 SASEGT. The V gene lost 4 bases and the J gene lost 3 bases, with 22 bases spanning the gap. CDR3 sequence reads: CASSVSRAAGDLYEQYF. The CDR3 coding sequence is TGTGCCAGCAGTGTATCCAGGGCGGCAGGGGATCTCTACGAGCAGTACTTC.

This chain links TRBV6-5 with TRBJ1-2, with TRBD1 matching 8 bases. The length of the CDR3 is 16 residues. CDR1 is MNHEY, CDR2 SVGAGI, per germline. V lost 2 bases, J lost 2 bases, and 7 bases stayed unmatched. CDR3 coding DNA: TGTGCCAGCAGTTACCTCGGGAGGACAGGGAACTATGGCTACACCTTC. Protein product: CASSYLGRTGNYGYTF.

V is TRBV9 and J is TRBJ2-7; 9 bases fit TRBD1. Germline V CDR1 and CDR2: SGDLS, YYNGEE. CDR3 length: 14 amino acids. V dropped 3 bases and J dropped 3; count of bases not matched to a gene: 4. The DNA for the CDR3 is TGTGCCAGCAGCGACGGGACAGGGATCTACGAGCAGTACTTC. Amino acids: CASSDGTGIYEQYF.

The CDR3 DNA follows: TGTGCCAGCACCGCCAGGGCCTTAAACACTGAAGCTTTCTTT. Translation: CASTARALNTEAFF. The rearrangement links TRBV2 to TRBJ1-1; tentatively, D is TRBD1 (5 bases). The CDR3 consists of 14 residues. Trimming cost V 7 bases and J 2 bases, with 14 bases left between them. Germline loops: CDR1 SNHLY, CDR2 FYNNEI.

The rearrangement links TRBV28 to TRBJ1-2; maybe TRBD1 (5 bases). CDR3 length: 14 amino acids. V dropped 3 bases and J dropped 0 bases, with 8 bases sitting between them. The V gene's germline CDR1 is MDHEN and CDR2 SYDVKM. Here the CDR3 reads CASSFPGTNYGYTF. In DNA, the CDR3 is TGTGCCAGCAGTTTCCCAGGGACTAACTATGGCTACACCTTC.

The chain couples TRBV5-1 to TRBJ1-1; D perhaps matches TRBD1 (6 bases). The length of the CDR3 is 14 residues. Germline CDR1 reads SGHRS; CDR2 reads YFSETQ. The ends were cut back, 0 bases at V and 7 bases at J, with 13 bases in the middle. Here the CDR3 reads CASSLAQAGDEAFF. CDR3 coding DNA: TGCGCCAGCAGCTTGGCCCAGGCAGGGGATGAAGCTTTCTTT. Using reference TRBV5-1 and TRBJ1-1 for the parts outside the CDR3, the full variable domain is KAGVTQTPRYLIKTRGQQVTLSCSPISGHRSVSWYQQTPGQGLQFLFEYFSETQRNKGNFPGRFSGRQFSNSRSEMNVSTLELGDSALYLCASSLAQAGDEAFFGQGTRLTVV.

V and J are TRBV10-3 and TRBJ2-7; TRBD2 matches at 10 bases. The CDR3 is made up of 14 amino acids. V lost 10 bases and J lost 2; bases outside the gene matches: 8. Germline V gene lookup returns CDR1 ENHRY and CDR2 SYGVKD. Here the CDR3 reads CATLSGRDTYEQYF. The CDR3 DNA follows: TGTGCCACCCTGAGCGGGAGGGACACCTACGAGCAGTACTTC.

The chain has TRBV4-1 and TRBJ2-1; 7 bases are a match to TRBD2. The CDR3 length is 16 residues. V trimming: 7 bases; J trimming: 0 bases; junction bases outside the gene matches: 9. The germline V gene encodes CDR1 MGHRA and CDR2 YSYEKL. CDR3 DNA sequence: TGCGCCAGCACTAACTACGGGGGGAGCTCCTACAATGAGCAGTTCTTC. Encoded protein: CASTNYGGSSYNEQFF.

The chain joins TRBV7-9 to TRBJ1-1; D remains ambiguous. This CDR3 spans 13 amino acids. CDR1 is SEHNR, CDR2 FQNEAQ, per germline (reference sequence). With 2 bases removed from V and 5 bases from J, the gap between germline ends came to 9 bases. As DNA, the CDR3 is TGTGCCAGCAGCTTATATTCGGGGACTGAAGCTTTCTTT. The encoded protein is CASSLYSGTEAFF. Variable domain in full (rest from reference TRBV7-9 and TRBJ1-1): DTGVSQNPRHKITKRGQNVTFRCDPISEHNRLYWYRQTLGQGPEFLTYFQNEAQLEKSRLLSDRFSAERPKGSFSTLEIQRTEQGDSAMYLCASSLYSGTEAFFGQGTRLTVV.